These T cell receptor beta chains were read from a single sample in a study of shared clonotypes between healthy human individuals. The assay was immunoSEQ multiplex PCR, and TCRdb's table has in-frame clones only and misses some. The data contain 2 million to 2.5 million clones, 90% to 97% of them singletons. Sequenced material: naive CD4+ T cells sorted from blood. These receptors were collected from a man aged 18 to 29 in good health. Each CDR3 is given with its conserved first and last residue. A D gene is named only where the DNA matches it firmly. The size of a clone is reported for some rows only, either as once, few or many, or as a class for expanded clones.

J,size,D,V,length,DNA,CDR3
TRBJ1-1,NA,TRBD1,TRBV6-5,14,TGTGCCAGCAGCCCCACAGGGGGTAGCACTGAAGCTTTCTTT,CASSPTGGSTEAFF
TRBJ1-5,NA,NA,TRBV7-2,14,TGTGCCAGCACCGACGTAGACAGGACTCAGCCCCAGCATTTT,CASTDVDRTQPQHF
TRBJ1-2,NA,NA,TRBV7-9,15,TGTGCCAGCAGCTTAGTGCCGGAACAGTTAACAGGCTACACCTTC,CASSLVPEQLTGYTF
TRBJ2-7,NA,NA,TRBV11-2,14,TGTGCCAGCAGCTTAGAGCGGGGTCCCTACGAGCAGTACTTC,CASSLERGPYEQYF
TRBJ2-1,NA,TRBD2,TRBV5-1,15,TGCGCCAGCAGCTTGCCTAGCGGAAACTACAATGAGCAGTTCTTC,CASSLPSGNYNEQFF
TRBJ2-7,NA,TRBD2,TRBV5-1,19,TGCGCCAGCAGCCGCGGGAGGGCTAGCGGAGCTTCCGCGATCTACGAGCAGTACTTC,CASSRGRASGASAIYEQYF
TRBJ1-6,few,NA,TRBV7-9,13,TGTGCCAGCAGCCTAAAGGGGGATTCACCCCTCCACTTT,CASSLKGDSPLHF
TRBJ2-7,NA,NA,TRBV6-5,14,TGTGCCAGCAGGGAGACAGAAAGCTCCTACGAGCAGTACTTC,CASRETESSYEQYF
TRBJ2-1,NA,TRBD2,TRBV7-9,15,TGTGCCAGCAGCCTCGCTCAGGGACTAGCGGCCGAGCAGTTCTTC,CASSLAQGLAAEQFF
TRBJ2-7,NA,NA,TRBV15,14,TGTGCCACCAGCAGGGACCTTCGAGCCTACGAGCAGTACTTC,CATSRDLRAYEQYF
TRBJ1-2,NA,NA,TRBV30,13,TGTGCCTGTCTGACAGGCCGGCGGGGAGGCTACACCTTC,CACLTGRRGGYTF
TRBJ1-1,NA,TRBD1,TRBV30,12,TGTGCCTGGAGCCCGGGACAGGGCCGGCTGGTCTTT,CAWSPGQGRLVF
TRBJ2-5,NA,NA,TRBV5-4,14,TGTGCCAGCAGCCCAGGGACTGGCCAAGAGACCCAGTACTTC,CASSPGTGQETQYF
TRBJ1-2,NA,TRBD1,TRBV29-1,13,TGCAGCGTTGAACACAGGGGGCAGGACGGCTACACCTTC,CSVEHRGQDGYTF
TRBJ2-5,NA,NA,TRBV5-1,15,TGCGCCAGCAGCCCCGCCCCACCAGGTTGGGAGACCCAGTACTTC,CASSPAPPGWETQYF
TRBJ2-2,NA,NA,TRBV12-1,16,TGTGCCAGCAGCCCGGGACAGGATACGAACACCGGGGAGCTGTTTTTT,CASSPGQDTNTGELFF
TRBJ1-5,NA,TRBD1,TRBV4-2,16,TGTGCCAGCAGCCAAGAGTGGGACAGGGTTAATCAGCCCCAGCATTTT,CASSQEWDRVNQPQHF
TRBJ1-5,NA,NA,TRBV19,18,TGTGCCAGTAGTTTCTCGGGGTCCCCGACTCATAGCAATCAGCCCCAGCATTTT,CASSFSGSPTHSNQPQHF
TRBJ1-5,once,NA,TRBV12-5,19,TGTGCTAGTGGTTTGGTACTAACGGGGACCCCGTGGGGCAATCAGCCCCAGCATTTT,CASGLVLTGTPWGNQPQHF
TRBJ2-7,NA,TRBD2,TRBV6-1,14,TGTGCCAGCGATCGGGGGGGCACGTCCTACGAGCAGTACTTC,CASDRGGTSYEQYF
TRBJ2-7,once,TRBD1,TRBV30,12,TGTGCCTGCCGGGACAGGGCCTACGAGCAGTACTTC,CACRDRAYEQYF
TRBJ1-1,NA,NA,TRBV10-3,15,TGTGCCATCAGTGAGTCCCTGGCAGGAGGGACTGAAGCTTTCTTT,CAISESLAGGTEAFF
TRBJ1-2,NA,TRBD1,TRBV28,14,TGTGCCAGCAGTTTCCGGGACAGGAATAGTGGCTACACCTTC,CASSFRDRNSGYTF
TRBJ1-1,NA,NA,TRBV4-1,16,TGCGCCAGCAGCCAAGCGTCAAGCGCCCAGAACACTGAAGCTTTCTTT,CASSQASSAQNTEAFF
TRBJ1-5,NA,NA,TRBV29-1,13,TGCAGCGTTTCAGGAACTAGCAATCAGCCCCAGCATTTT,CSVSGTSNQPQHF
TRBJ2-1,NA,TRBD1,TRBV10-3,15,TGTGCCATCACCCGACAGGGCAAGTCCTACAATGAGCAGTTCTTC,CAITRQGKSYNEQFF
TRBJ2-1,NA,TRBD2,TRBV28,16,TGTGCCAGCAGTTTTCTGGGCGGGGGATCCTACAATGAGCAGTTCTTC,CASSFLGGGSYNEQFF
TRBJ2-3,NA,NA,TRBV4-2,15,TGTGCCAGCAGCCAAGAGGAAGGAAGCACAGATACGCAGTATTTT,CASSQEEGSTDTQYF
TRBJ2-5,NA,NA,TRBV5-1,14,TGCGCCAGCAGCCCGGTGGGCAGCCAAGAGACCCAGTACTTC,CASSPVGSQETQYF
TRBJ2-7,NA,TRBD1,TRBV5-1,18,TGCGCCAGCAGCTTGGCCAGTCGGGACAGCTCTGGGGCCTACGAGCAGTACTTC,CASSLASRDSSGAYEQYF
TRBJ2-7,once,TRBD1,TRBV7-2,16,TGTGCCAGCAGCTTAACTGGTGTACAGGGGAGCTTCGAGCAGTACTTC,CASSLTGVQGSFEQYF
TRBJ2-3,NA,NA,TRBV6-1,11,TGTGCCAGCAATCGGTATGATACGCAGTATTTT,CASNRYDTQYF
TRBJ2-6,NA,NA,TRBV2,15,TGTGCCAGCAGTGAAGCTGGGACTGGGGCCAACGTCCTGACTTTC,CASSEAGTGANVLTF
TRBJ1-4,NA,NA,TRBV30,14,TGTGCCTGGAGCGCCGGGACCAAAAATGAAAAACTGTTTTTT,CAWSAGTKNEKLFF
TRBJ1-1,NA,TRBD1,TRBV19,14,TGTGCCAGTAATACCGGGACAGTGAACACTGAAGCTTTCTTT,CASNTGTVNTEAFF
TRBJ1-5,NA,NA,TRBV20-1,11,TGCAGTGCTTCCGGACCCCAGCCCCAGCATTTT,CSASGPQPQHF
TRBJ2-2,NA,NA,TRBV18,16,TGTGCCAGCTCACGAAGCCAGCGGGTGAACACCGGGGAGCTGTTTTTT,CASSRSQRVNTGELFF